These T cell receptor beta chains were read from a single sample in a study of glioma-infiltrating T cells. TCRdb re-analysed the multiplex PCR reads in MiXCR, keeping a single row per CDR3 protein. The data contain approximately 20,000 distinct CDR3 sequences, roughly 25% of them singletons. The sequenced sample consisted of glioma tissue, nonneoplastic brain tissue, or PBMCs (not recorded which). The receptors here all came from a human donor with low-grade glioma or glioblastoma, undergoing nonglioma brain surgery, or in good health (not recorded which). Both conserved end residues are part of each CDR3. D genes are given only for firm matches. For some rows the clone size is stated as once, few or many, or as a class when expanded; others skip it.

v_gene	d_gene	j_gene	abundance	CDR3aa	CDR3nt
TRBV5-4	-	TRBJ2-3	many	CASSLNTDTQYF	TGTGCCAGCAGCTTGAACACAGATACGCAGTATTTT
TRBV19	-	TRBJ1-2	-	CASSIGRAVDGYTF	TGTGCCAGTAGTATAGGGCGGGCAGTAGATGGCTACACCTTC
TRBV29-1	-	TRBJ2-1	-	CSVAAAFNNEQFF	TGCAGCGTTGCGGCAGCCTTCAACAATGAGCAGTTCTTC
TRBV6-1	-	TRBJ2-3	-	CVGSLLIGGISYF	TGTGTCGGCAGCCTGTTGATAGGGGGAATTTCGTATTTT
TRBV7-2	-	TRBJ1-3	many	CASSLGDVTGNTIYF	TGTGCCAGCAGCTTAGGGGACGTTACTGGAAACACCATATATTTT
TRBV7-2	-	TRBJ2-3	many	CASRSPVSDTQYF	TGTGCCAGCAGGTCCCCCGTTTCGGATACGCAGTATTTT
TRBV20-1	-	TRBJ2-5	-	CSASGSVETQYF	TGCAGTGCTAGTGGTAGTGTGGAGACCCAGTACTTC
TRBV28	TRBD1	TRBJ1-5	many	CASRANRDRGPFSNQPQHF	TGTGCCAGCAGAGCAAACCGGGACAGGGGTCCCTTTAGCAATCAGCCCCAGCATTTT
TRBV30	TRBD1	TRBJ1-2	-	CAWALLTRTGDSGYTF	TGTGCCTGGGCGCTACTGACCCGGACAGGGGATTCTGGTTACACCTTC
TRBV6-1	-	TRBJ1-6	many	CASSLTDPPLHF	TGTGCCAGCAGTCTTACAGATCCACCCCTCCACTTT
TRBV24-1	-	TRBJ2-5	many	CATSDPGQETQYF	TGTGCCACCAGTGACCCCGGGCAAGAGACCCAGTACTTC
TRBV11-3	-	TRBJ2-2	-	CASSLEITGELFF	TGTGCCAGCAGCTTAGAAATTACCGGGGAGCTGTTTTTT
TRBV2	-	TRBJ1-2	many	CASSFGALVGYTF	TGTGCCAGCAGTTTTGGCGCCTTGGTTGGCTACACCTTC
TRBV7-9	-	TRBJ2-3	-	CASSLVQANTDTQYF	TGTGCCAGCAGTTTGGTACAGGCGAACACAGATACGCAGTATTTT
TRBV28	-	TRBJ2-3	many	CASSPPGLDRTDTQYF	TGTGCCAGCAGCCCCCCGGGACTCGATCGAACAGATACGCAGTATTTT
TRBV27	TRBD2	TRBJ2-1	-	CASSLLAGWNEQFF	TGTGCCAGCAGTTTATTAGCGGGGTGGAATGAGCAGTTCTTC
TRBV27	-	TRBJ1-1	many	CATRRTITEAFF	TGTGCCACGAGACGAACGATAACTGAAGCTTTCTTT
TRBV11-2	TRBD2	TRBJ2-5	-	CASSLAFSGAQETQYF	TGTGCCAGCAGCTTAGCATTTAGCGGGGCTCAAGAGACCCAGTACTTC